The clone carrying this TCR beta chain was observed a handful of times. Its specificity is not known. This entry is derived from a study of blood T cells in healthy people across ages. Across the study: Researchers report that template switching captured about one barcoded beta molecule per two T cells.

General observations from the study: Whereas aged donors had fewer naive CD4+ cells, long-lived donors had more of them and higher diversity.

Through a sample-barcoded 5' primer and a J-beta primer mix, a second PCR was run for 7 to 11 cycles. TCRdb itself ran the 5' RACE reads through MiXCR, one entry per CDR3 protein. The sample records some 1.5 million distinct CDR3 sequences, about 42% being singletons. This CDR3 contains 17 residues. The germline gives CDR1 SGDLS, CDR2 YYNGEE. V dropped 3 bases and J dropped 3 bases, with 20 bases sitting between them. This sequence joins TRBV9 and TRBJ2-3; tentatively, D is TRBD2 (7 bases). The receptor's source is a young woman in good health. What was sequenced was blood. The chain's CDR3 is CASSASPGLGGTDTQYF. The DNA for the CDR3 is TGTGCCAGCAGCGCCAGCCCTGGACTAGGGGGGACAGATACGCAGTATTTT.